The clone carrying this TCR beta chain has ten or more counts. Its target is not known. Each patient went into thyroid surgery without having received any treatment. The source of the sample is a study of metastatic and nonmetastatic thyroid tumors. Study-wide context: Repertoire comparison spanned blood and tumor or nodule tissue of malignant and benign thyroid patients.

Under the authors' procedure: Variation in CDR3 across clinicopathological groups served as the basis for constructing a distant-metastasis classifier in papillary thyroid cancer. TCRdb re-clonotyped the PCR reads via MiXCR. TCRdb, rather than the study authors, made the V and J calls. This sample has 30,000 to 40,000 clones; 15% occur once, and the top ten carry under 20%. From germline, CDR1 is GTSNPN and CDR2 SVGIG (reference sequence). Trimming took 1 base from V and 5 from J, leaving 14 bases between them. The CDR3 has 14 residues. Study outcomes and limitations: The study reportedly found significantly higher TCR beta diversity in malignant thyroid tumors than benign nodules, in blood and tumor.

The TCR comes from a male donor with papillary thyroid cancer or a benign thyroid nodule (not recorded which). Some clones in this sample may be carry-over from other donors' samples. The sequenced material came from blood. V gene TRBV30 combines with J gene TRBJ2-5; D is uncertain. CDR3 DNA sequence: TGTGCCTGGAGTGGGGCCGCTGGGTGGGAGACCCAGTACTTC. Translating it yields CAWSGAAGWETQYF.